This TCR beta chain was captured by sequencing in a study of OX40 agonist ivuxolimab in advanced cancers. Study in general: Partial responses were observed in three patients, of whom one had hepatocellular carcinoma and two had cutaneous melanoma.

TCRdb keeps only in-frame clones here, not all; method: immunoSEQ multiplex PCR. The sample records under 20,000 clones, about three quarters being singletons. V was cut by 3 bases and J by 0 bases, with 11 bases left in between. The CDR3 is 15 residues long. The germline V gene encodes CDR1 SEHNR and CDR2 FQNEAQ (reference sequence). This rearrangement joins TRBV7-9 to TRBJ1-1, with a possible D match to TRBD1 (6 bases). Here the sequenced sample was CD4+ or CD8+ T cells sorted from blood, taken in a trial of the OX40 agonist ivuxolimab. The sequence was collected from an adult with an advanced solid tumor such as melanoma, head and neck, liver or kidney cancer. The CDR3 is CASSFPGDMNTEAFF. The CDR3 DNA reads as TGTGCCAGCAGCTTCCCAGGGGACATGAACACTGAAGCTTTCTTT.